This T cell receptor beta chain was recorded in a study of Ad26.COV2.S vaccination and SARS-CoV-2 variants. Regarding the study as a whole: There was a possibility that the TCR breadth and depth analyses underestimated total T cell responses. The placebo group had lower spike-specific TCR breadth than the vaccine recipients did. Once vaccination had occurred, spike-specific CD8+ and CD4+ T cell responses reportedly showed substantial breadth.

TCRdb keeps only in-frame clones here, not all; method: immunoSEQ multiplex PCR. The sample shows about 470,000 clones, about 90% of them seen only once. The CDR3 runs to 16 residues. Remarks on this clone: Its target is unknown.

Treatment noted: approximately 18 received Ad26.COV2.S at low or high dose, single or two shots; several received placebo; per-sample allocation not given. Day 63 after the first vaccine or placebo injection was the time point for sampling. The vaccine delivered Wuhan-strain SARS-CoV-2 spike through an Ad26 vector. Sequenced here: peripheral blood, sampled in a trial of Ad26.COV2.S vaccine versus placebo. The clonotype originates from a person aged 18-60 years who received the Ad26.COV2.S COVID-19 vaccine or a placebo. J is TRBJ2-1 and V is TRBV12-2; the D segment call TRBD2 is taken from the table without a DNA check. TRBV12-2 is flagged as a pseudogene. This chain's CDR3 is CASRARTSGSNNEQFF. The CDR3 bases are TGTGCAAGTCGCGCCCGGACTAGCGGGAGTAACAATGAGCAGTTCTTC.